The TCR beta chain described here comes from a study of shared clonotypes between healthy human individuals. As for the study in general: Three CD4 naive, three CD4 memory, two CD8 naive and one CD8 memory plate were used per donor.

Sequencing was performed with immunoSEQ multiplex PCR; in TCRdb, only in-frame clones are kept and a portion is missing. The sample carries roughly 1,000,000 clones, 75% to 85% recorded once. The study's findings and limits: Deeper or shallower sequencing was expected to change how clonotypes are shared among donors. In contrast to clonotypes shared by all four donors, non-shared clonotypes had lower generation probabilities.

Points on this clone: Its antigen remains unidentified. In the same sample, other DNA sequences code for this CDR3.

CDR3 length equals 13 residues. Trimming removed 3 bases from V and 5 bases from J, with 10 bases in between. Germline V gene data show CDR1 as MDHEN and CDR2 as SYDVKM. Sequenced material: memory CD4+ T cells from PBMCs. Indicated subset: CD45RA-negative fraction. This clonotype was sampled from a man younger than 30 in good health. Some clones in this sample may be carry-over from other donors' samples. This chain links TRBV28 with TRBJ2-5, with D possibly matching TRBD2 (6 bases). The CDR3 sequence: CASSLGGRETQYF. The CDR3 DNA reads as TGTGCCAGCAGTTTGGGGGGACGGGAGACCCAGTACTTC.